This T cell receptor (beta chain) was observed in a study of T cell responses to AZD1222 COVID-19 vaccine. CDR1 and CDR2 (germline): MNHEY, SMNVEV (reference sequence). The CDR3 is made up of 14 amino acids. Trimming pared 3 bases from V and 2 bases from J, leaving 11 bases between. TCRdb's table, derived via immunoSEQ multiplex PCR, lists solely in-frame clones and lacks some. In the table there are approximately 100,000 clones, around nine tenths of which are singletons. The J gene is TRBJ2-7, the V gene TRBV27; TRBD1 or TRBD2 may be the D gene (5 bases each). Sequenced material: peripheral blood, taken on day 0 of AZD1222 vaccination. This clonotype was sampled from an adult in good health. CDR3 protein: CASSFRDGTYEQYF. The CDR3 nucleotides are TGTGCCAGCAGTTTCCGGGACGGAACCTACGAGCAGTACTTC.